This entry concerns a single TCR beta chain. Its antigen is currently not known. Base qualities are missing; no much larger clone stands one base away. These data originate in a study of shared clonotypes between healthy human individuals (dated by TCRdb to the early 2020s). For the study in its entirety: The cohort comprised two women and a few men aged 18 to 49 years. Different laboratories and diverse techniques were used to prepare libraries and sequence TCR repertoires, to increase sequencing depth and limit assay-specific biases. Between about 0.94 and 8.9 billion PBMCs per donor were obtained by leukapheresis. For each donor, CD4 naive and CD4 memory were each run on three plates, CD8 naive on two plates, and CD8 memory on one plate. Blood TCR repertoires of several healthy adults were deeply sequenced to estimate repertoire size and the extent of clonotype sharing between individuals.

CD8 naive samples were CD45RO-negative cells positively selected for CCR7, giving a CD45RA+CCR7+ population that excluded TemRA cells. Donors were healthy HIV-negative adults with no recently reported acute infections or vaccinations. Only Caucasian adults living in Nashville, Tennessee, USA were represented among the donors. After blood collection by leukapheresis, PBMCs were isolated using Ficoll-Histopaque density gradient centrifugation and then cryopreserved in the vapor phase of liquid nitrogen. Analytical flow cytometry was used to check the purity and quantity of every magnetically sorted T cell population. Genomic DNA was isolated from every sorted fraction and measured by UV absorbance on a Nanodrop 2000c. The CDR3 numbers 15 residues from cysteine through phenylalanine. Only the CDR3 portion is preserved as DNA: 45 bases, with reading frame beginning at the first base. From a lookup of the germline V gene, CDR1 and CDR2 are SNHLY and FYNNEI. Trimming removed 3 bases from V and 8 bases from J; the gene matches leave 5 bases unexplained.

Using the deep immunoSEQ assay, multiplex PCR amplified TCR CDR3 regions from genomic DNA. Extracted genomic DNA from each cell subset was spread evenly across all wells of several immunoSEQ 96-well plates, with each plate serving as a replicate. For sorted subsets, roughly 200 ng of genomic DNA, equivalent to roughly 33,000 T cell genomes, went into each replicate PCR. The purified libraries were quantified using a Qubit 3.0 fluorometer, sized with a Bioanalyzer 2100, and then quantified again using the KAPA Library Quantification kit. A separate single-read 150-cycle Illumina NextSeq 550 flow cell was used to sequence each immunoSEQ 96-well plate. The authors' analysis ran thus. Because the immunoSEQ output held only junctional sequences and lacked quality scores, the filtering could not match the filtering applied to full-length reads. To assign V/J genes and CDR3, sequences were annotated against IMGT germline references using PyIR, a Python wrapper for IgBLAST v1.9. Reads were filtered out if the reads had weak V/J assignments (E-value above 1e-6), no CDR3, stop codons, out-of-frame junctions, or ambiguous translated residues. V3J clonotypes were defined as sequences sharing the same inferred V gene, J gene, and CDR3 amino acid sequence. Percentage overlap between repertoires was calculated by dividing the number of shared unique clonotypes by the size of the smaller repertoire. Richness of each repertoire was evaluated using RTK rarefaction, the Chao1 estimator, and Recon v2.1 estimates of unobserved clonotypes. For all TCRbeta clonotypes obtained by the gDNA method from a handful of donors, generation probabilities were computed with OLGA. TCRdb took over this immuneACCESS table, retaining in-frame rearrangements with V and J assigned. Such tables are incomplete; in checked studies, under half of the missing clones stem from an unresolved V gene, and the remainder is unexplained. The D gene and trimming were derived from the DNA, and the V and J assignments and clone size from that table. This sample has 550,000 to 600,000 clones in its table, and roughly 98% of those were observed once. 0.3% to 0.35% of the sample is taken by the ten largest.

Broad study findings and their caveats: Sampling was restricted to blood, and TCR repertoires in tissue are likely to differ from TCR repertoires in blood. Pairwise subsampling led to the expectation that sequencing depth would affect the degree of clonotype sharing among donors. The genetic and exposure-history diversity represented was limited by the small number of donors. Incomplete sequencing was indicated by rarefaction of sorted-subset datasets, despite the large sequencing depth. When a handful of donors were compared, the shared fraction of clonotypes was about 5.2% for naive CD4, around 3.5% for naive CD8, about 2.4% for memory CD4, and 0.35% to 0.4% for memory CD8. Compared with non-shared clonotypes, the clonotypes found in all four sorted-subset donors had higher generation probabilities. Estimated clonotype richness was generally larger for naive than for memory subsets.

The sequence was obtained from a man aged 25 to 45 in good health. This receptor chain uses TRBV2 and TRBJ2-1; TRBD1 fits 12 bases in the junction. The sample taken for sequencing was naive CD8+ T cells sorted from blood. The cell subset or site tag for this specimen amounts to: CD45RA+CCR7+. The bases read TGTGCCAGCAGTGATGGGACAGGGGGCATATATGAGCAGTTCTTC. The translation is CASSDGTGGIYEQFF.